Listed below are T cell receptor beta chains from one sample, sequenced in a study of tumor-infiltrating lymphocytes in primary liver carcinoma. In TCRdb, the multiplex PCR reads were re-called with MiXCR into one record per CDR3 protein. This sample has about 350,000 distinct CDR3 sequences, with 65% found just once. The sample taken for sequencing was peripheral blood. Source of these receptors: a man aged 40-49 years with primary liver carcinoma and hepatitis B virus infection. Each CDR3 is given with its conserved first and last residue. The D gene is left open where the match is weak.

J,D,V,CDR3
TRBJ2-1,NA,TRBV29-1,CSVVGVGSYNEQFF
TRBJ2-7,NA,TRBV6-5,CASSYRRGDVGYF
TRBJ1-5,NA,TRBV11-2,CGSSLSVLQPRHF
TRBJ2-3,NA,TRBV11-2,CAGSPLLTQYF
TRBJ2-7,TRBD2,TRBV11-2,CASSETSGSVEQYF
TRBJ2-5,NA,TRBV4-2,CASSQVIADQETQYF
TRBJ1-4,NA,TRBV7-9,CASSLVENDATNEKLFF
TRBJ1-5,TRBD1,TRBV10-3,CAISGDRASNQPQHF
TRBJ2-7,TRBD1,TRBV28,CASSQWAGGHEQYF
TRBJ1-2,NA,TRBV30,CAWSIGTTQGYGYTF
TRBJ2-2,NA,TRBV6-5,CAGSYSTGELFF
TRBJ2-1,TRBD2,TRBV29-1,CSVVGTSGNSGNEQFF
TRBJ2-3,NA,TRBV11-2,CASTPSPADTQYF
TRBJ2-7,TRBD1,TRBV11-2,CTSSSQGANGQYF
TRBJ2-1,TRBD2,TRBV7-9,CAGSALGSGRRDEQFF
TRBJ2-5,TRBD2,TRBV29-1,CSVTGGETQHF
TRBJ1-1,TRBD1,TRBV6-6,CASSLSGGWDTEAFF
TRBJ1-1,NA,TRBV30,CAWSLTMGAEAFF
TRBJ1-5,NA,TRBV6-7,CGSSQTGPLNQPQHF
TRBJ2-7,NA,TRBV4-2,CVSSQDGDGSAYKQYF
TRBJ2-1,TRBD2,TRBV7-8,CATGRKDEQFF
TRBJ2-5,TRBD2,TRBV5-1,CASSTGLAMTVETQYF
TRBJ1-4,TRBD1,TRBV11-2,CASSNPRQGRNEKPFF
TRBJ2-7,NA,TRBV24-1,CATSDPDTQQYF
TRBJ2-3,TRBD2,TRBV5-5,CASSLVPSGTLDTQYF
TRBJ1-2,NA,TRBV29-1,CSVGGTYGYTF
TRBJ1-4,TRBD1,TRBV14,CASSQEARTGPGSGEKLFF
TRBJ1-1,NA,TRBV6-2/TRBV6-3,CASSYLSLSRTEAFF
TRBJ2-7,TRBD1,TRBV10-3,CAITTGTVAYEQYF
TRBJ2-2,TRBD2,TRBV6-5,CASSSRASGTTGELFF
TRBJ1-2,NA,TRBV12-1,CASSARQGYGYTF
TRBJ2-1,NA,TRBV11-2,CVSSFWGAYEQFF
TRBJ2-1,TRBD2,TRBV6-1,CASSEVRAASGRAGEQFF
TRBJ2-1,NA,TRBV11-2,CASSRSTGDYNEQFF
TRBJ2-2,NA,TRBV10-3,CAISESAQDAGELFF
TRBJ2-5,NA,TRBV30,CAWDNPGGRKTQYF
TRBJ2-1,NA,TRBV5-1,CASNWEEGSEQFF
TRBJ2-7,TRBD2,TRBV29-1,CSVAGLASTIYEQYF
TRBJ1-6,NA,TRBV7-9,CASSLASGGPLHF
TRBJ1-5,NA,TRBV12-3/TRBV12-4,CASRPTEGFQPQHF
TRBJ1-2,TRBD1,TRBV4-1,CASRFSEQGIANYGYTF
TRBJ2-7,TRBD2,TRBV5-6,CASSQPGLAGDEQYF
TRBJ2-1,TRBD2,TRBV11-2,CASSRHTSGPYNWQFF
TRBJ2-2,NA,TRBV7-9,CASRVRVHGELFF
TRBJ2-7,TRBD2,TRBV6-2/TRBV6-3,CASNRGDSYEQYF